Below, 27 T cell receptor beta chains from the same sample are listed, as sequenced in a study of regulatory T cells in long-lasting Graves disease. Investigators prepared the TCR beta libraries by applying iRepertoire HTBI primers and Arm-PCR of CDR3 regions. TCRdb re-called the multiplex PCR reads through MiXCR, storing one row per CDR3 protein. The table has over 500,000 distinct CDR3 sequences, 16% seen once; the top ten hold 12%. Time point noted: newly diagnosed GD, antithyroid drugs for less than 3 months. With RNA extracted from PBMCs as input, the TCR library was made. This sample was also put to use in a study of T cells in Graves' hyperthyroidism and ophthalmopathy.

The source was peripheral blood mononuclear cells (PBMCs), collected at new diagnosis, from a patient treated with antithyroid drugs. Every receptor here comes from a man between 18 and 35 years old with Graves disease.

The chain recombines TRBV2 with TRBJ1-1; D might be TRBD1 (6 bases). The CDR3 is 13 residues long. V lost 6 bases and J 3 bases, leaving 11 bases between the germline ends. Germline CDR1 reads SNHLY; CDR2 reads FYNNEI. The CDR3 DNA reads as TGTGCCAGCAGCGACAGGAGACACACTGAAGCTTTCTTT. This codes for CASSDRRHTEAFF.

There are many counts of this clonotype. This chain links TRBV6-2 or TRBV6-3 with TRBJ1-2, with 7 bases that match TRBD1. The CDR3 totals 16 residues. Trimming took 2 bases from V and 4 from J; bases not matched to a gene: 10. CDR1 MNHEY and CDR2 SVGEGT come from the germline V gene. The CDR3 DNA reads as TGTGCCAGCAGTTACGTCGGAGGGGGCGCGCCCTATGGCTACACCTTC. Translated: CASSYVGGGAPYGYTF.

A few counts support this clonotype. The rearrangement links TRBV9 to TRBJ1-2, with D unresolved. Germline V gene data show CDR1 as SGDLS and CDR2 as YYNGEE. There are 15 residues in the CDR3. V lost 4 bases and J 2 bases, leaving 15 bases between the germline ends. CDR3 DNA: TGTGCCAGCAGCACGACGGACCGACCGAACTATGGCTACACCTTC. Its protein product is CASSTTDRPNYGYTF.

This clonotype was seen only a few times. J is TRBJ1-5 and V is TRBV24-1; D gene unclear. Germline CDR1 KGHDR, CDR2 SFDVKD. V was trimmed by 2 bases and J by 7 bases, leaving 5 bases between them. The CDR3 spans 12 residues. CDR3 sequence reads: CATSDSSQPQHF. CDR3 sequence (DNA): TGTGCCACCAGTGATTCGAGCCAGCCCCAGCATTTT.

The V and J genes are TRBV20-1 and TRBJ1-5; TRBD1 is a possible D gene (6 bases). Germline values: CDR1 DFQATT, CDR2 SNEGSKA (reference sequence). Trimming left V 0 bases short and J 3 bases short, with 24 bases between. This CDR3 region has 19 residues. The CDR3 DNA sequence: TGCAGTGCTAGAGAAAACGCCCCCGGGACAACATACTCCAATCAGCCCCAGCATTTT. As protein: CSARENAPGTTYSNQPQHF.

This clonotype was picked up a small number of times. The rearrangement links TRBV11-2 to TRBJ2-6, with D possibly being TRBD2 (7 bases). The germline CDR1 and CDR2 sequences are SGHAT and FQNNGV. V was pared by 5 bases and J by 0 bases, with 20 bases between. CDR3 length equals 19 residues. CDR3 in amino acids: CASSLPARGRISGANVLTF. CDR3 bases: TGTGCCAGCAGCCTCCCGGCGCGGGGGCGGATCTCTGGGGCCAACGTCCTGACTTTC. Together with reference TRBV11-2 and TRBJ2-6, the CDR3 gives the full variable domain: EAGVAQSPRYKIIEKRQSVAFWCNPISGHATLYWYQQILGQGPKLLIQFQNNGVVDDSQLPKDRFSAERLKGVDSTLKIQPAKLEDSAVYLCASSLPARGRISGANVLTFGAGSRLTVL.

There are many counts of this clonotype. The chain couples TRBV13 to TRBJ2-7; TRBD2 aligns across 11 bases. Germline V gene data show CDR1 as PRHDT and CDR2 as FYEKMQ (reference sequence). The CDR3 has 20 amino acids. The V gene end was trimmed by 3 bases and the J gene end by 0 bases; junction bases not matched to a gene: 16. CDR3 region: CASSLTSIAGGPHGSYEQYF. The CDR3 nucleotides are TGTGCCAGCAGCTTGACCAGTATAGCGGGGGGGCCCCATGGCTCCTACGAGCAGTACTTC.

This sequence joins TRBV29-1 and TRBJ2-1, with D maybe TRBD2 (6 bases). V was trimmed by 2 bases and J by 1 base, leaving 9 bases between them. The length of the CDR3 is 14 residues. Germline V gene data show CDR1 as SQVTM and CDR2 as ANQGSEA. The CDR3 loop reads CSVEKGGSYNEQFF. The CDR3, as DNA: TGCAGCGTTGAAAAGGGAGGTTCCTACAATGAGCAGTTCTTC.

This clonotype has ten or more counts. This chain uses TRBV6-1 with TRBJ1-1, with TRBD1 matching over 7 bases. V was clipped by 3 bases and J by 3 bases; unmatched bases: 1. The CDR3 length is 13 residues. CDR1 and CDR2 (germline): MNHNS, SASEGT. The DNA of the CDR3 is TGTGCCAGCAGTGAGACAGGGTACACTGAAGCTTTCTTT. It codes for CASSETGYTEAFF.

This clonotype was picked up a small number of times. This may stem from a read error, because a much larger clone lies one nucleotide away. This chain joins TRBV30 and TRBJ2-5; the match to TRBD1 covers 7 bases. Germline values: CDR1 GTSNPN, CDR2 SVGIG (reference sequence). The CDR3 covers 14 residues. The CDR3 coding sequence is TGTGCCTTCGGGACAGCCAAGCCGCGAGAGGCCCAGTACTTC. Translation: CAFGTAKPREAQYF.

The sample holds many counts of this clonotype. The chain employs TRBV7-6 and TRBJ1-1, with D hard to call. The V end was cut by 5 bases, the J end by 3 bases, with 13 bases between. The CDR3 has 14 residues. Germline lookup yields CDR1 SGHVS and CDR2 FNYEAQ. The CDR3 here is CASSPRASDTEAFF. The CDR3 nucleotides read TGTGCCAGCAGCCCGCGGGCCTCGGACACTGAAGCTTTCTTT.

This clonotype was found many times. CDR3 protein: CASSEAPYLAGLTDTQYF. The CDR3 nucleotides read TGTGCCAGCTCTGAGGCTCCTTATTTGGCGGGACTCACAGATACGCAGTATTTT. The chain joins TRBV18 to TRBJ2-3; D may be TRBD2 (6 bases). The CDR3 sequence is 18 residues long. The germline V gene has CDR1 KGHSH and CDR2 LQKENI. V was shortened by 6 bases and J by 2 bases, with 24 bases between the two germline ends.

This clonotype was detected a few times. The rearrangement joins TRBV7-9 to TRBJ2-5; 9 bases are a match to TRBD1. The V gene end was trimmed by 5 bases and the J gene end by 3 bases; junction bases not matched to a gene: 7. This CDR3 is 15 amino acids long. Germline CDR1 SEHNR, CDR2 FQNEAQ (reference sequence). The CDR3 loop is CASSPTGGIKETQYF. In DNA form, the CDR3 reads TGTGCCAGCAGCCCGACAGGGGGAATAAAAGAGACCCAGTACTTC.

The genes are TRBV10-3 and TRBJ2-5; TRBD2 matches 10 bases. Germline values: CDR1 ENHRY, CDR2 SYGVKD. J was trimmed by 2 bases and V by 6 bases; bases with no gene match: 3. The CDR3 totals 14 residues. The CDR3 here is CAIRPTSGQETQYF. The CDR3 DNA sequence: TGTGCCATCAGGCCGACTAGCGGGCAAGAGACCCAGTACTTC.

This clonotype came up a few times. With a much larger clone just one base away, this may be a read error. The genes are TRBV7-3 and TRBJ2-1; 10 bases map to TRBD2. Germline V lookup: CDR1 SGHTA, CDR2 FQGTGA. The CDR3 totals 17 residues. V trimming: 4 bases; J trimming: 11 bases; junction bases outside the gene matches: 17. CDR3: CASSSRTSGPRRDKQFF. The CDR3 DNA reads TGTGCCAGCAGCTCGCGGACTAGCGGTCCCAGAAGGGATAAGCAGTTCTTC.

This rearrangement joins TRBV12-5 to TRBJ2-3; a weak D match, TRBD1 (6 bases). The germline V gene has CDR1 LGHNT and CDR2 FRNRAP. V was pared by 5 bases and J by 2 bases, with 17 bases between. CDR3 size: 16 residues. CDR3 residues: CASGLHLTGPTDTQYF. CDR3 DNA sequence: TGTGCTAGTGGTCTGCATCTCACAGGGCCCACAGATACGCAGTATTTT.

The gene calls are TRBV20-1 and TRBJ1-5, with D maybe TRBD1 (5 bases). V lost 4 bases, J lost 0 bases, and 13 bases lay in between. Germline V lookup: CDR1 DFQATT, CDR2 SNEGSKA (reference sequence). The CDR3 spans 15 residues. In DNA form, the CDR3 reads TGCAGTGCTATCTCAGGGTTTCATAGCAATCAGCCCCAGCATTTT. It codes for CSAISGFHSNQPQHF.

This clonotype has ten or more counts. The V and J genes are TRBV28 and TRBJ2-2; 7 positions agree with TRBD1. The junction had 16 bases not matched to a gene; V was cut back by 7 bases and J by 5 bases. Germline assignment: CDR1 MDHEN and CDR2 SYDVKM. CDR3 length: 17 amino acids. The CDR3, as DNA: TGTGCCAGCACCCTACATGTGGACAGGTCCCCAACCGGGGAGCTGTTTTTT. Its translation: CASTLHVDRSPTGELFF.

The chain combines TRBV12-3 or TRBV12-4 with TRBJ2-7; 7 bases agree with TRBD1. Trimming took 3 bases from V and 3 from J; bases not matched to a gene: 5. The CDR3 length is 14 residues. This CDR3 is CASSFDRGLYEQYF. For the CDR3, the DNA is TGTGCCAGCAGTTTCGATAGGGGGCTCTACGAGCAGTACTTC.

This clonotype occurred many times. The chain combines TRBV29-1 with TRBJ1-1, with D perhaps TRBD1 (5 bases). CDR3 length: 12 residues. CDR1 and CDR2 (germline): SQVTM, ANQGSEA. Trimming removed 4 bases at V and 7 bases at J, with 13 bases between. Written as DNA, the CDR3 is TGCAGCGTTGGGAACACCGGGGGTGAAGCTTTCTTT. This codes for CSVGNTGGEAFF.

This clonotype was observed a handful of times. A single base separates this from a much larger clone, so it may be a read error. This chain links TRBV30 with TRBJ2-1; a weak D match, TRBD1 (5 bases). CDR3 length: 14 residues. V lost 4 bases to trimming and J lost 3 bases, with 13 bases between them. Germline loops: CDR1 GTSNPN, CDR2 SVGIG (reference sequence). CDR3 in DNA: TGTGCCTGGACAGACAGAGGCCACTACAATGAGCAGTTCTTC. As protein: CAWTDRGHYNEQFF.

This clonotype has at least ten counts. V usage is TRBV28 and J usage is TRBJ1-1, with no clear D. This CDR3 is built from 14 residues. Germline V gives CDR1 MDHEN, CDR2 SYDVKM. V was pared by 6 bases and J by 1 base, with 12 bases between. The CDR3 loop reads CASRQSLGNTEAFF. In DNA, the CDR3 is TGTGCCAGCAGACAGTCCTTGGGGAACACTGAAGCTTTCTTT.

V and J are TRBV27 and TRBJ2-5, with TRBD2 identical over 7 bases. Germline-derived CDR1 and CDR2 are MNHEY and SMNVEV (reference sequence). The CDR3 is made up of 14 amino acids. V lost 3 bases, J lost 4 bases, and 5 bases stayed unmatched. Here the CDR3 reads CASSFAGARETQYF. The DNA of the CDR3 is TGTGCCAGCAGTTTCGCGGGAGCCAGAGAGACCCAGTACTTC.

This chain links TRBV27 with TRBJ2-4; no clear D gene. The CDR3 loop spans 16 amino acids. In germline, CDR1 is MNHEY, CDR2 SMNVEV (reference sequence). Trimming removed 8 bases at V and 0 bases at J, with 17 bases between. The CDR3 spells CASGENPISAKNIQYF. CDR3 bases: TGTGCCAGCGGAGAAAACCCCATATCAGCCAAAAACATTCAGTACTTC.

The genes are TRBV2 and TRBJ1-4; D may be TRBD1 (5 bases). Trimming shortened V by 1 base and J by 4 bases, and 10 bases separated the two germline ends. CDR1 is SNHLY, CDR2 FYNNEI, per germline. The CDR3 contains 15 residues. This CDR3 is CASSEGQGLNEKLFF. CDR3 nucleotides: TGTGCCAGCAGTGAAGGGCAGGGCCTTAATGAAAAACTGTTTTTT. Full variable domain (missing parts from reference TRBV2 and TRBJ1-4): EPEVTQTPSHQVTQMGQEVILRCVPISNHLYFYWYRQILGQKVEFLVSFYNNEISEKSEIFDDQFSVERPDGSNFTLKIRSTKLEDSAMYFCASSEGQGLNEKLFFGSGTQLSVL.

This clonotype was observed at least ten times. The chain joins TRBV2 to TRBJ2-4; TRBD2 agrees at 11 bases. This CDR3 has 18 residues. The germline CDR1 and CDR2 sequences are SNHLY and FYNNEI. The V and J ends lost 4 bases and 3 bases, in that order; junction bases with no gene match: 11. The CDR3 reads CASSVGGRLAGNKNIQYF. CDR3 DNA: TGTGCCAGCAGTGTGGGGGGAAGACTAGCGGGGAACAAAAACATTCAGTACTTC.

The rearrangement links TRBV6-2 or TRBV6-3 to TRBJ2-7; D unclear. The V end lost 2 bases, the J end lost 6 bases, and 11 bases lay between the germline ends. CDR3 length equals 13 residues. CDR1 MNHEY and CDR2 SVGEGT come from the germline V gene. The CDR3 region is CASSYLDSPEQYF. CDR3 bases: TGTGCCAGCAGTTACCTCGATTCGCCCGAGCAGTACTTC.